A selection of T cell receptor beta chains follows, all from one sample in a study of blood T cell repertoires in COVID-19. Assay: immunoSEQ multiplex PCR; the TCRdb copy retains only in-frame clones and omits some. The data show around 360,000 clones, about 87% seen once. The sample was peripheral blood. These receptors all come from a woman in her 30s with COVID-19, enrolled during active disease. CDR3s leave out the opening cysteine and the closing phenylalanine or tryptophan.

CDR3aa: ASSDRSAFYNEQF; v_gene: TRBV2
CDR3aa: ASSMGGAHEKLF; v_gene: TRBV10-2
CDR3aa: ASSVTGGEAF; v_gene: TRBV9
CDR3aa: ASSLVAGAEEQY; v_gene: TRBV7-2
CDR3aa: ASSTSGRVDEQY; v_gene: TRBV6-2/TRBV6-3
CDR3aa: ASRRLAGDLGEQY; v_gene: TRBV2
CDR3aa: ASSLAGTGREKLF; v_gene: TRBV5-1
CDR3aa: ATKKLGNEQF; v_gene: TRBV10-3
CDR3aa: ASSPSWGGDPRGYEQY; v_gene: TRBV7-2
CDR3aa: ASSVTSGRGETQY; v_gene: TRBV2
CDR3aa: ASSLIGGQVSVGEKLF; v_gene: TRBV5-1
CDR3aa: ASSTSTGRDEKLF; v_gene: TRBV19
CDR3aa: ASSLDGTGELF; v_gene: TRBV5-1
CDR3aa: ASSAPSSYNEQF; v_gene: TRBV27
CDR3aa: ASSPPGEQPQH; v_gene: TRBV7-8
CDR3aa: ASSLDRSTYEQY; v_gene: TRBV5-4
CDR3aa: ASSFASSETQY; v_gene: TRBV12-3/TRBV12-4
CDR3aa: ASSSGGAIEKLF; v_gene: TRBV6-5
CDR3aa: ASSPGQGRGELF; v_gene: TRBV5-4
CDR3aa: ASSLGGIGSYEQY; v_gene: TRBV5-5
CDR3aa: ASRLAGGSYDEQF; v_gene: TRBV19
CDR3aa: ASNHPTTGGNEQF; v_gene: TRBV6-5
CDR3aa: ASSVGLAGAYNEQF; v_gene: TRBV9
CDR3aa: ASGSAGSSYEQY; v_gene: TRBV28
CDR3aa: ASSALAGGQRETQY; v_gene: TRBV9
CDR3aa: ASSRGLASSGELF; v_gene: TRBV5-4
CDR3aa: ASSQVQGPLNEQF; v_gene: TRBV4-1
CDR3aa: ASGLVGAGGNEQF; v_gene: TRBV12-5
CDR3aa: ASSLALSTDTQY; v_gene: TRBV7-9
CDR3aa: ASSQGIADSTDTQY; v_gene: TRBV4-3
CDR3aa: ATLGGQSYEQY; v_gene: TRBV2
CDR3aa: ASSLRRANYGYT; v_gene: TRBV7-2
CDR3aa: SAGTGVEAF; v_gene: TRBV20-1
CDR3aa: ASSPDTFSNQPQH; v_gene: TRBV28
CDR3aa: SALGQGSSGNTIY; v_gene: TRBV29-1
CDR3aa: ASTLLAGAGTQY; v_gene: TRBV7-2
CDR3aa: ASKTGDEQY; v_gene: TRBV12-3/TRBV12-4
CDR3aa: ASSQDWRTTEAF; v_gene: TRBV4-1
CDR3aa: ASSRGRADYGYT; v_gene: TRBV4-1
CDR3aa: ASIDLLTANTGELF; v_gene: TRBV2
CDR3aa: ATSLGVGEGAYNEQF; v_gene: TRBV24-1
CDR3aa: ASSIDRGHLSSYNSPLH; v_gene: TRBV19
CDR3aa: ASSKEQGPYGYT; v_gene: TRBV5-5
CDR3aa: ASSRGGLGEKLF; v_gene: TRBV18
CDR3aa: ASSYRESGNTIY; v_gene: TRBV6-2/TRBV6-3
CDR3aa: ASSLRLAASYEQY; v_gene: TRBV27
CDR3aa: ASSLAWREGRAGELF; v_gene: TRBV11-2
CDR3aa: ASSYSGSGNTIY; v_gene: TRBV6-5
CDR3aa: ASSLVQNYGYT; v_gene: TRBV6-6
CDR3aa: ATSRDPTGGFEQY; v_gene: TRBV15
CDR3aa: ASSSIGSIPGLGAFYNEQF; v_gene: TRBV27
CDR3aa: AWGIGELDSPLH; v_gene: TRBV30
CDR3aa: ASSQAKAGNEQF; v_gene: TRBV4-2
CDR3aa: ASSPGTAGELF; v_gene: TRBV5-4
CDR3aa: ASSPHAPGTVTSSYNEQF; v_gene: TRBV27
CDR3aa: ASSFGSSGGAYEQY; v_gene: TRBV5-1
CDR3aa: ASSFKGARTEAF; v_gene: TRBV6-5